This record covers a single TCR beta chain. Added by template switching were UMIs that each held a 6-nucleotide sample barcode. TCRdb reanalyzed the 5' RACE reads, giving one entry per CDR3 protein sequence and no DNA. The listing records about 330,000 distinct CDR3 sequences. The entry originates in a study of monozygotic twins with inflammatory bowel disease. From whole blood, total RNA was isolated without any sorting of T cells. Germline lookup yields CDR1 ENHRY and CDR2 SYGVKD. This CDR3 is 14 amino acids long. This chain uses TRBV10-3 with TRBJ2-7; no DNA is available, so the TRBD1 call from TCRdb remains unchecked. Specimen: blood. The source of this sequence is a human donor with ulcerative colitis or Crohn's disease, or a healthy co-twin of an affected twin (not recorded which). This CDR3 reads CAISENVGGGEQYF.